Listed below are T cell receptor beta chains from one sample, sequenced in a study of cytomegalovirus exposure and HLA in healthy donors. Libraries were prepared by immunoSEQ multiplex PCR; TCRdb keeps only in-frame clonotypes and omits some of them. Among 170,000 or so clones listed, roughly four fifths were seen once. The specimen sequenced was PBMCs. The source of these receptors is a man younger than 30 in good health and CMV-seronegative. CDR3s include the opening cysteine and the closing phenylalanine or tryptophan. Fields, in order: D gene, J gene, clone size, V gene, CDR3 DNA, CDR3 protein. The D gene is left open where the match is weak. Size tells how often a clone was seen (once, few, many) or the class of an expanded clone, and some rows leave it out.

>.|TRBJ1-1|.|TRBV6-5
TGTGCCAGCAGTACCCTTGAGGGCACTGAAGCTTTCTTT
CASSTLEGTEAFF
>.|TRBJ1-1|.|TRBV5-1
TGCGCCAGCAGCTTGGCTCGGGATCATCTGAACACTGAAGCTTTCTTT
CASSLARDHLNTEAFF
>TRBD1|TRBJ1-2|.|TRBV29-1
TGCAGCGTTGAACGGGACAGGGACTACACCTTC
CSVERDRDYTF
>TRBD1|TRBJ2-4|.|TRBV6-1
TGTGCCAGCAGTGATTCAGGGGGAGCCAAAAACATTCAGTACTTC
CASSDSGGAKNIQYF
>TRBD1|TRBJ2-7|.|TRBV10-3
TGTGCCATCCTCCGAGACAGGGGCTCCTACGAGCAGTACTTC
CAILRDRGSYEQYF
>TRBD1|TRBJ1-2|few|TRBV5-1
TGCGCCAGCAGCTTGGGACAGGGGAATGGCTACACCTTC
CASSLGQGNGYTF
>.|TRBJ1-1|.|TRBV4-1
TGCGCCAGCAGCCAAGCTAGGCTGAACACTGAAGCTTTCTTT
CASSQARLNTEAFF
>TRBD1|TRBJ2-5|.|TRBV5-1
TGCGCCAGCAGCCATAGGACAGGGGCCGTACTCGTGCAAGAGACCCAGTACTTC
CASSHRTGAVLVQETQYF
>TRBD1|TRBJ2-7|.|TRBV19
TGTGCCAGTAGACCCGGGACAGGGACCTACGAGCAGTACTTC
CASRPGTGTYEQYF
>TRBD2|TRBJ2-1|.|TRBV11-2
TGTGCCAGTTGGTCTAGCGGGGGGGCTTCCTACAATGAGCAGTTCTTC
CASWSSGGASYNEQFF
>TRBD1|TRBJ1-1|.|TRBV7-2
TGTGCCAGCAGCCTACCGAGACAGGGCTCTGAAGCTTTCTTT
CASSLPRQGSEAFF
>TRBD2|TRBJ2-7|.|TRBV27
TGTGCCAGCAGTCCTGGGGGGGCCTACGAGCAGTACTTC
CASSPGGAYEQYF
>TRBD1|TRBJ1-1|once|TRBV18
TGTGCCAGCTCACTCAGGGGGCTTAGGGACACTGAAGCTTTCTTT
CASSLRGLRDTEAFF
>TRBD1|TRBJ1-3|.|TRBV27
TGTGCCAGCAGTCCCGGACAGGGTTGGAACACCATATATTTT
CASSPGQGWNTIYF
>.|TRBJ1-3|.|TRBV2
TGTGCCAGCCACCCGACAGCGCAACCTAGAAACACCATATATTTT
CASHPTAQPRNTIYF
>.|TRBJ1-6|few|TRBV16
TGTGCCAGCAGCCAATCCCCACAGCCCCTCCACTTT
CASSQSPQPLHF
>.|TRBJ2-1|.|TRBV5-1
TGCGCCAGCAGCTTTGAGGGTCATGAGCAGTTCTTC
CASSFEGHEQFF
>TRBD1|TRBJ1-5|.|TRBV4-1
TGCGCCAGCAGCCAAGATTATAGGGGGCACCTTAATCAGCCCCAGCATTTT
CASSQDYRGHLNQPQHF
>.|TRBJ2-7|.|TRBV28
TGTGCCAGCAGACCGACCGACAGTTCCTACGAGCAGTACTTC
CASRPTDSSYEQYF
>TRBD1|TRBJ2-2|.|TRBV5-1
TGCGCCAGCTCGACCGGGACAGGGAACACCGGGGAGCTGTTTTTT
CASSTGTGNTGELFF
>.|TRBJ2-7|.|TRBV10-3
TGTGCCATCAGCTCGAACCCGATAGAGTCCCCGAGGAACTACGAGCAGTACTTC
CAISSNPIESPRNYEQYF
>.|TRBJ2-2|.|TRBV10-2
TGCGCCAGCAATTTCGTCAGCACCGGGGAGCTGTTTTTT
CASNFVSTGELFF